This T cell receptor beta chain was obtained from a study of a mutant IDH1 vaccine in newly diagnosed glioma. Documented time point: week 35, safety follow-up. With topical imiquimod, each dose of the vaccine consisted of 300 ug of mutant IDH1 20-mer peptide. The donors had new WHO grade 3 or 4 astrocytomas; these were IDH1-mutant and ATRX-lost. Germline V gene sequence: CDR1 MGHRA, CDR2 YSYEKL. The CDR3 runs 15 residues. J lost 6 bases, V lost 3 bases, and 6 bases had no gene match. Repertoires were generated with immunoSEQ multiplex PCR, while TCRdb's copy carries only in-frame clones and drops some. The top ten clones hold about 7% of a sample with roughly 51,000 clones, more than 65% of them seen once. As to this clone: What it recognizes is unknown.

This TCR came from a man between 40 and 49 years old with glioma. The sample here was PBMCs, taken from a glioma patient whose treatment included an IDH1 peptide vaccine. The V call is TRBV4-1, the J call TRBJ2-1; TRBD2 aligns across 9 bases. In DNA form, the CDR3 reads TGCGCCAGCAGCCATATGCTAGCGGGGCGCAATGAGCAGTTCTTC. It yields the protein CASSHMLAGRNEQFF.